This entry describes one T cell receptor (beta chain). The CDR3 runs to 14 residues. The germline V gene encodes CDR1 GTSNPN and CDR2 SVGIG (reference sequence). Trimming removed 0 bases from V and 2 bases from J, with 8 bases in between. The sample is drawn from a study of T cell responses to AZD1222 COVID-19 vaccine. Study background: The study pooled second doses at about 4 or about 12 weeks.

The protocol was immunoSEQ multiplex PCR, while the TCRdb copy is restricted to in-frame clones and leaves out a portion. The sample has 100,000 to 150,000 clones; 89% are singletons. This receptor was taken from an adult in good health. The specimen was peripheral blood, collected on day 0 of AZD1222 vaccination. J is TRBJ1-3 and V is TRBV30; no clear D gene. CDR3 loop: CAWSVMRAGNTIYF. The CDR3 nucleotides are TGTGCCTGGAGTGTAATGCGAGCTGGAAACACCATATATTTT.